These 9 T cell receptor beta chains were all obtained from the same sample, sequenced in a study of Ad26.COV2.S vaccination and SARS-CoV-2 variants. TCRdb's copy holds only in-frame clones and misses some; the assay was immunoSEQ multiplex PCR. Of about 400,000 clones listed, 75% to 90% are singletons. Treatment indicated: roughly 18 received Ad26.COV2.S at low or high dose, single or two shots; a few received placebo; per-sample allocation not given. Sample collection was performed on day 63 after the first vaccine or placebo injection. Sequencing was performed on peripheral blood, taken in a trial of Ad26.COV2.S vaccine versus placebo. The receptors were sampled from a person aged 18 to 59 who received the Ad26.COV2.S COVID-19 vaccine or a placebo.

The V gene is TRBV24-1, the J gene TRBJ2-1; 11 nucleotides line up with TRBD2. Germline CDR1 is KGHDR and CDR2 is SFDVKD. CDR3 length: 17 amino acids. With 3 bases clipped from V and 4 bases from J, the junction kept 7 bases outside the gene matches. CDR3 bases: TGTGCCACCAGTGATACCCATAGCGGGAGGGCGTACAATGAGCAGTTCTTC. Residues: CATSDTHSGRAYNEQFF.

The chain joins TRBV7-8 to TRBJ2-1; 10 nucleotides align to TRBD1. The CDR3 loop spans 17 amino acids. CDR1 is SGHVS and CDR2 is FQNEAQ in the germline V gene. The J segment lost 8 bases and the V segment lost 4 bases, leaving 14 bases of the junction unmatched. This chain's CDR3 is CASSWRKPGQGTDEQFF. Here the CDR3 DNA reads TGTGCCAGCAGCTGGCGCAAACCGGGACAGGGGACCGATGAGCAGTTCTTC.

Here the CDR3 reads CASSSLMSGTSTDTQYF. In DNA, the CDR3 is TGCGCCAGCAGCTCCCTCATGAGCGGGACTAGCACAGATACGCAGTATTTT. This chain joins TRBV5-1 and TRBJ2-3; 7 nucleotides align to TRBD2. This CDR3 is built from 17 residues. V gave up 3 bases and J gave up 0 bases; unmatched junction bases: 10. CDR1 is SGHRS, CDR2 YFSETQ, per germline.

V and J are TRBV29-1 and TRBJ2-1; no definite D call. The germline gives CDR1 SQVTM, CDR2 ANQGSEA. Trimming stripped 5 bases from V and 6 bases from J, with 26 bases between. This CDR3 has 17 amino acids. CDR3 protein: CSVRLSYPPRISNEQFF. The CDR3 bases are TGCAGCGTTCGCTTGAGTTACCCTCCCCGAATCTCCAATGAGCAGTTCTTC.

The chain employs TRBV6-5 and TRBJ1-2; TRBD1 might be the D (5 bases). The CDR3 covers 14 residues. Trimming removed 8 bases at V and 4 bases at J, with 17 bases between. Germline-derived CDR1 and CDR2 are MNHEY and SVGAGI. As DNA, the CDR3 is TGTGCCAGCCGTCCCCAGGGCGCCGGCTATGGCTACACCTTC. It is translated as CASRPQGAGYGYTF.

The chain joins TRBV10-3 to TRBJ2-5; tentatively, D is TRBD1 (6 bases). Germline lookup yields CDR1 ENHRY and CDR2 SYGVKD. The CDR3 has 14 residues. V was shortened by 4 bases and J by 2 bases, with 11 bases between the two germline ends. The CDR3, as DNA: TGTGCCATCAGTGCCAGGACAGATCAAGAGACCCAGTACTTC. Translated: CAISARTDQETQYF.

V and J are TRBV2 and TRBJ2-2, with 8 bases matching TRBD1. The CDR3 consists of 16 residues. Germline values: CDR1 SNHLY, CDR2 FYNNEI. Germline trimming cut 5 bases from V and 1 base from J; bases unmatched to any gene: 6. As DNA, the CDR3 is TGTGCCAGCAGTCGCCAGGGGGCGGTGAACACCGGGGAGCTGTTTTTT. The encoded protein is CASSRQGAVNTGELFF.

This clone came up once. The rearrangement joins TRBV14 to TRBJ2-3, with D perhaps TRBD2 (6 bases). Trimming removed 2 bases from V and 2 bases from J, with 11 bases in between. The germline CDR1 and CDR2 sequences are SGHDN and FVKESK. The CDR3 covers 15 residues. Here the CDR3 reads CASSQTGVSTDTQYF. In DNA form, the CDR3 reads TGTGCCAGCAGCCAAACGGGGGTATCCACAGATACGCAGTATTTT.

This rearrangement joins TRBV28 to TRBJ2-1, with D uncertain. The germline gives CDR1 MDHEN, CDR2 SYDVKM. The V end lost 5 bases, the J end lost 9 bases, and 11 bases lay between the germline ends. CDR3 length: 12 amino acids. CDR3 loop: CASSPLTGEQFF. The CDR3 nucleotides read TGTGCCAGCAGTCCTTTAACGGGTGAGCAGTTCTTC.